The 17 T cell receptor beta chains below come from one sample, sequenced in a study of blood T cell repertoires in COVID-19 (dated by TCRdb to between 2020 and 2021). Libraries were built with the immunoSEQ multiplex PCR assay. TCRdb took over this immuneACCESS table, retaining in-frame rearrangements with V and J assigned. Such tables are incomplete; in checked studies, under half of the missing clones stem from an unresolved V gene, and the remainder is unexplained. The sample table contains around 240,000 clones; only one count was recorded for more than 75% of them. Around 0.98% of the sample is held by the ten biggest clonotypes. Sequences were obtained from peripheral blood. These receptors all stem from a man aged 35 to 55 with acute or convalescent COVID-19.

The J gene is TRBJ2-2, the V gene TRBV3-1 (or the pseudogene TRBV3-2), with TRBD1 matching 11 bases. Germline CDR1 LGHDT, CDR2 YNNKEL (reference sequence). The length of the CDR3 is 15 residues. Trimming removed 4 bases from V and 5 bases from J; junction bases left unmatched: 3. CDR3 amino acids: CASSLGTGGTGELFF. Written as DNA, the CDR3 is TGTGCCAGCAGCCTCGGGACAGGGGGTACCGGGGAGCTGTTTTTT.

The rearrangement links TRBV19 to TRBJ2-1, with 8 bases matching TRBD1. CDR3 size: 15 residues. V gave up 3 bases and J gave up 4 bases; unmatched junction bases: 5. Germline V CDR1 and CDR2: LNHDA, SQIVND (reference sequence). The CDR3 bases are TGTGCCAGTAGTATGTCCGGGACAGGATACAATGAGCAGTTCTTC. Translation: CASSMSGTGYNEQFF. Complete variable domain (other parts from reference TRBV19 and TRBJ2-1): DGGITQSPKYLFRKEGQNVTLSCEQNLNHDAMYWYRQDPGQGLRLIYYSQIVNDFQKGDIAEGYSVSREKKESFPLTVTSAQKNPTAFYLCASSMSGTGYNEQFFGPGTRLTVL.

This clone showed up just once. The identical CDR3 is also encoded by other nucleotide sequences in the sample. This chain uses TRBV7-8 with TRBJ2-5; TRBD2 agrees at 10 bases. Germline V gives CDR1 SGHVS, CDR2 FQNEAQ. The CDR3 contains 15 residues. The V gene end was trimmed by 2 bases and the J gene end by 1 base; junction bases not matched to a gene: 1. In DNA, the CDR3 is TGTGCCAGCAGCTTACTAGCGGGGGCCCAAGAGACCCAGTACTTC. Residues: CASSLLAGAQETQYF.

The rearrangement links TRBV7-2 to TRBJ1-3; no firm D call. The germline V and J ends were trimmed by 1 base and 4 bases, with 11 bases remaining between them. This CDR3 region has 15 residues. CDR1 and CDR2 from the germline V gene are SGHTA and FQGNSA. In DNA, the CDR3 is TGTGCCAGCAGCTTAGTGGGCCAACCCGGAAACACCATATATTTT. Translation gives CASSLVGQPGNTIYF. Based on the CDR3 plus reference TRBV7-2 and TRBJ1-3, the full variable domain is GAGVSQSPSNKVTEKGKDVELRCDPISGHTALYWYRQSLGQGLEFLIYFQGNSAPDKSGLPSDRFSAERTGGSVSTLTIQRTQQEDSAVYLCASSLVGQPGNTIYFGEGSWLTVV.

V and J are TRBV19 and TRBJ1-6, with D unresolved. V shed 9 bases and J shed 7 bases, with 19 bases lying between them. Per germline, CDR1 LNHDA and CDR2 SQIVND (reference sequence). CDR3 length equals 15 residues. CDR3 protein: CASRRTGEGNSPLHF. The CDR3 DNA reads TGTGCCAGCAGACGAACCGGGGAAGGAAATTCACCCCTCCACTTT.

The chain links TRBV18 to TRBJ2-3, with TRBD2 matching over 10 bases. The CDR3 has 15 amino acids. The germline V gene has CDR1 KGHSH and CDR2 LQKENI. V shed 3 bases and J 5 bases; nucleotides not matched to a gene: 5. The CDR3 region has the DNA TGTGCCAGCTCACCCACTAGCGGGGTTGAAGATACGCAGTATTTT. It translates to CASSPTSGVEDTQYF.

The rearrangement uses TRBV6-5 and TRBJ1-4; 8 bases fit TRBD1. This CDR3 contains 15 residues. The V and J ends lost 5 bases and 8 bases, in that order; junction bases with no gene match: 10. Germline CDR1 is MNHEY and CDR2 is SVGAGI. The CDR3 nucleotides are TGTGCCAGCAGTCCTGGGACAGGAGGTTTCGAAAAACTGTTTTTT. Encoded protein: CASSPGTGGFEKLFF.

The rearrangement links TRBV19 to TRBJ2-7; TRBD1 aligns across 7 bases. This CDR3 spans 14 amino acids. Looked up from germline, CDR1 is LNHDA and CDR2 is SQIVND (reference sequence). The V and J ends lost 3 bases and 5 bases, in that order; junction bases with no gene match: 7. CDR3 in amino acids: CASSMPGQTDEQYF. The CDR3 region has the DNA TGTGCCAGTAGTATGCCGGGACAGACGGACGAGCAGTACTTC.

The V and J genes are TRBV7-3 and TRBJ2-1, with a tentative D call TRBD1 (5 bases). CDR3 length: 13 amino acids. Per germline, CDR1 SGHTA and CDR2 FQGTGA. Trimming cost V 2 bases and J 6 bases, with 8 bases left between them. CDR3 loop: CASSLVGVNEQFF. The CDR3 region has the DNA TGTGCCAGCAGCTTAGTAGGGGTCAATGAGCAGTTCTTC.

This rearrangement joins TRBV7-2 to TRBJ2-7, with TRBD1 matching over 7 bases. CDR1 is SGHTA, CDR2 FQGNSA, per germline. This CDR3 spans 14 amino acids. V gave up 7 bases and J gave up 5 bases; unmatched junction bases: 11. Here the CDR3 reads CASTSTGVIHEQYF. The CDR3 nucleotides are TGTGCCAGCACATCAACAGGGGTAATCCACGAGCAGTACTTC. Filled out from reference TRBV7-2 and TRBJ2-7, the complete variable domain reads GAGVSQSPSNKVTEKGKDVELRCDPISGHTALYWYRQSLGQGLEFLIYFQGNSAPDKSGLPSDRFSAERTGGSVSTLTIQRTQQEDSAVYLCASTSTGVIHEQYFGPGTRLTVT.

The chain combines TRBV6-2 or TRBV6-3 with TRBJ2-3; 7 positions agree with TRBD2. The CDR3 runs 18 residues. With V trimmed by 4 bases and J by 2 bases, 15 bases remained unmatched. In germline, CDR1 is MNHEY, CDR2 SVGEGT. The CDR3: CASSSIISSGKDTDTQYF. CDR3 nucleotide sequence: TGTGCCAGCAGTTCAATCATATCTAGCGGAAAGGACACAGATACGCAGTATTTT.

The V call is TRBV19, the J call TRBJ2-7; D gene ambiguous. Trimming pared 8 bases from V and 9 bases from J, leaving 14 bases between. The CDR3 covers 11 residues. Looked up from germline, CDR1 is LNHDA and CDR2 is SQIVND (reference sequence). This CDR3 is CASGTAPRQYF. Here the CDR3 DNA reads TGTGCCAGTGGAACAGCCCCGCGGCAGTACTTC.

The chain has TRBV2 and TRBJ2-5, with 7 bases aligning to TRBD1. This CDR3 has 13 amino acids. Germline-derived CDR1 and CDR2 are SNHLY and FYNNEI. V was pared by 1 base and J by 4 bases, with 0 bases of the junction left unmatched. CDR3 loop: CASSEDRGETQYF. The CDR3 DNA is TGTGCCAGCAGTGAAGACAGGGGAGAGACCCAGTACTTC. Supplemented by reference TRBV2 and TRBJ2-5, the full variable domain reads EPEVTQTPSHQVTQMGQEVILRCVPISNHLYFYWYRQILGQKVEFLVSFYNNEISEKSEIFDDQFSVERPDGSNFTLKIRSTKLEDSAMYFCASSEDRGETQYFGPGTRLLVL.

The chain links TRBV5-3 to TRBJ2-3; 10 bases agree with TRBD2. TRBV5-3 is treated as an ORF (open reading frame) with a function not yet certain. V trimming: 2 bases; J trimming: 0 bases; junction bases outside the gene matches: 9. CDR3 size: 18 residues. The CDR3 is CARSLGGTSASSTDTQYF. The CDR3 nucleotides read TGTGCCAGAAGCTTAGGAGGGACTAGCGCTTCTAGCACAGATACGCAGTATTTT.

The chain employs TRBV9 and TRBJ2-1; TRBD2 aligns across 15 bases. The CDR3 loop spans 19 amino acids. The junction had 8 bases not matched to a gene; V was cut back by 0 bases and J by 4 bases. The germline CDR1 and CDR2 sequences are SGDLS and YYNGEE. The DNA for the CDR3 is TGTGCCAGCAGCGTAGGAGGGACTAGCGGGGGGCCGGTATACAATGAGCAGTTCTTC. It yields the protein CASSVGGTSGGPVYNEQFF.

This chain joins TRBV6-5 and TRBJ1-5; a possible D gene is TRBD1 (5 bases). Germline V gene sequence: CDR1 MNHEY, CDR2 SVGAGI. There are 15 residues in the CDR3. V was shortened by 7 bases and J by 7 bases, with 20 bases between the two germline ends. CDR3 nucleotides: TGTGCCAGCATCCCCAGAGGCAGGGCTGGGCAGCCCCAGCATTTT. As protein: CASIPRGRAGQPQHF.

This clone was detected only a few times. This sequence joins TRBV5-4 and TRBJ1-1, with TRBD1 matching over 7 bases. Germline lookup yields CDR1 SGHNT and CDR2 YYREEE (reference sequence). This CDR3 has 14 residues. V lost 5 bases to trimming and J lost 4 bases; unmatched junction nucleotides: 8. The CDR3 here is CASRPDRAVTEAFF. The CDR3 DNA is TGTGCCAGCAGGCCTGACAGGGCGGTCACTGAAGCTTTCTTT.